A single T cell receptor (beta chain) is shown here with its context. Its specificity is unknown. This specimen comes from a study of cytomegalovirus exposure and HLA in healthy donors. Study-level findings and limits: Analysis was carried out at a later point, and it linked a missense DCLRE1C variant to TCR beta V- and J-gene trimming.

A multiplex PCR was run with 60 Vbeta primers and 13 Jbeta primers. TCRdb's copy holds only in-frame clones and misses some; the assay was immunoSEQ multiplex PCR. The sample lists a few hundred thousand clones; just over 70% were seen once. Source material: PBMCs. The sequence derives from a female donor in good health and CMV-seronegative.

This CDR3 reads CAISIRQGAQLCQPQHF. The CDR3 DNA reads as TGTGCCATCAGCATTCGACAGGGGGCCCAATTGTGTCAGCCCCAGCATTTT. The chain is built from TRBV10-3 and TRBJ1-5; 10 bases line up with TRBD1. The CDR3 has 17 amino acids. CDR1 and CDR2 from the germline V gene are ENHRY and SYGVKD. J was trimmed by 6 bases and V by 6 bases; bases with no gene match: 14.